A selection of T cell receptor beta chains follows, all from one sample in a study of beta chain features in type 1 diabetes. Libraries were prepared by immunoSEQ multiplex PCR; TCRdb keeps only in-frame clonotypes and omits some of them. The sample comprises more than 300,000 clones, roughly an eighth of which are singletons, and about 0.01% rests with the top ten. Material: naive CD4+ T cells from blood. These receptors were collected from a woman in her late teens or twenties with type 1 diabetes. The CDR3 runs from the conserved cysteine through the conserved F or W. The order of the fields is CDR3 protein, J gene, CDR3 length, V gene.

CASSLEGTSTETQYF,TRBJ2-5,15,TRBV5-1
CASSNQGAGETQYF,TRBJ2-5,14,TRBV5-1
CATGGVNTEAFF,TRBJ1-1,12,TRBV15
CASSSWNTEAFF,TRBJ1-1,12,TRBV28
CSVVGLAGGLGFTDTQYF,TRBJ2-3,18,TRBV29-1
CASSYYSGTGVGNTIYF,TRBJ1-3,17,TRBV5-1
CASSLPGASGRQETQYF,TRBJ2-5,17,TRBV5-1
CASSPQQGKGSPLHF,TRBJ1-6,15,TRBV9
CASSLGVGEQFF,TRBJ2-1,12,TRBV7-2
CASSGLSGNTIYF,TRBJ1-3,13,TRBV25-1
CASSEGQHGAFF,TRBJ1-1,12,TRBV2
CASSLVEGRYTF,TRBJ1-2,12,TRBV5-6
CASTGGRSNEQFF,TRBJ2-1,13,TRBV28
CASSSWTSGTSGETQYF,TRBJ2-5,17,TRBV28
CASSPGLAGVAGELFF,TRBJ2-2,16,TRBV4-1
CASSPYPASDTDTQYF,TRBJ2-3,16,TRBV4-1
CSVRGHYTDTQYF,TRBJ2-3,13,TRBV29-1
CASSLGHQNTEAFF,TRBJ1-1,14,TRBV9
CASRGERAAYEQYF,TRBJ2-7,14,TRBV2
CASANLGGNTEAFF,TRBJ1-1,14,TRBV2
CASSDYGGARETQYF,TRBJ2-5,15,TRBV2
CATSLVTSFSYNEQFF,TRBJ2-1,16,TRBV15
CASSESGSYEQYF,TRBJ2-7,13,TRBV25-1
CASIAASGTYEQYF,TRBJ2-7,14,TRBV2
CASSSRSGEQFF,TRBJ2-1,12,TRBV7-2
CASSRTENQPQHF,TRBJ1-5,13,TRBV2
CASSLVRGIAVYEQYF,TRBJ2-7,16,TRBV5-4
CASGGGDFSNQPQHF,TRBJ1-5,15,TRBV4-2
CATSREVQHTEAFF,TRBJ1-1,14,TRBV15
CASSGLWTEPYEQYF,TRBJ2-7,15,TRBV7-9
CASSLQGREQYF,TRBJ2-7,12,TRBV5-1
CASSRFLAGNNEQFF,TRBJ2-1,15,TRBV28
CSVEDHGTTNTEAFF,TRBJ1-1,15,TRBV29-1
CASSVEGTGGGYTF,TRBJ1-2,14,TRBV9
CATREVDEQFF,TRBJ2-1,11,TRBV10-3
CASSQFQGSYEQYF,TRBJ2-7,14,TRBV16
CAWSGAVSNQPQHF,TRBJ1-5,14,TRBV30
CASSGGTGGYNEQFF,TRBJ2-1,15,TRBV5-1
CASSGDSEAFF,TRBJ1-1,11,TRBV9
CASSLTSLSYEQYF,TRBJ2-7,14,TRBV9
CASSLTVETQYF,TRBJ2-5,12,TRBV6-1
CASSPGTTPPDQPQHF,TRBJ1-5,16,TRBV9
CASSLEQGLTEAFF,TRBJ1-1,14,TRBV5-4
CSVDRGLGEKLFF,TRBJ1-4,13,TRBV29-1
CASSNRVQQPQHF,TRBJ1-5,13,TRBV18
CASSQDVGREDGYTF,TRBJ1-2,15,TRBV4-3
CATSRDQASQPQHF,TRBJ1-5,14,TRBV15
CASSWPRQGNNEQFF,TRBJ2-1,15,TRBV28
CASSPREETQYF,TRBJ2-5,12,TRBV7-9
CASSSSGIPEAFF,TRBJ1-1,13,TRBV11-2
CAWSRQGDAGYTF,TRBJ1-2,13,TRBV30
CSARDLEKLFF,TRBJ1-4,11,TRBV20-1
CASSLVRAGRETQYF,TRBJ2-5,15,TRBV11-2
CASSYGRGRYEQYF,TRBJ2-7,14,TRBV6-5